Listed here is a single T cell receptor (beta chain). Its antigen is as yet unknown. The sample's time point: week 5, during vaccination. With topical imiquimod, each dose of the vaccine consisted of 300 ug of mutant IDH1 20-mer peptide. This specimen comes from a study of a mutant IDH1 vaccine in newly diagnosed glioma. Study details: Vaccine dosing followed radiotherapy by 4-6 weeks, or accompanied temozolomide cycles. Beforehand, treatment had been radiotherapy, temozolomide, or both; the majority received both. Overall study results and limits: Pseudoprogression appeared unlinked to shifts in leading peripheral T cell clonotypes. It was more than 80% of patients that developed vaccine-induced immune responses.

Clones were sequenced by immunoSEQ multiplex PCR, and TCRdb holds only the in-frame ones, with some missing. The sample lists over 55,000 clones; around 89% were seen once. There are 15 residues in the CDR3. Germline V gene sequence: CDR1 SGHVS, CDR2 FQNEAQ. J was trimmed by 3 bases and V by 5 bases; bases with no gene match: 10. J is TRBJ2-7 and V is TRBV7-8; 7 nucleotides line up with TRBD1. The sequence came from a middle-aged woman with glioma. Sequencing used PBMCs, obtained from a glioma patient whose treatment included an IDH1 peptide vaccine. CDR3 amino acids: CASSLNPGQSYEQYF. The CDR3 DNA sequence: TGTGCCAGCAGCCTAAACCCGGGACAGAGCTACGAGCAGTACTTC.